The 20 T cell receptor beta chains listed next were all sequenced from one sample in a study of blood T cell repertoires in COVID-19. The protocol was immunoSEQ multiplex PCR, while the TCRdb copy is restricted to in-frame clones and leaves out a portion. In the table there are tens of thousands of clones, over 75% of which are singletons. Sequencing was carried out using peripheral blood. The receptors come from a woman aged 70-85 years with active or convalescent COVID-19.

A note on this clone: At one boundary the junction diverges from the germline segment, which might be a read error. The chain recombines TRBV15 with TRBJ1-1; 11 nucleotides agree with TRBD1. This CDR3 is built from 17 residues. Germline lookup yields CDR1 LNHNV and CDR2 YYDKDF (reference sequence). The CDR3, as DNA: TGTGCCACCAGCAGGGGGGACAGGGGGACAGGGAACACTGAAACTTTCTTT. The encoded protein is CATSRGDRGTGNTETFF.

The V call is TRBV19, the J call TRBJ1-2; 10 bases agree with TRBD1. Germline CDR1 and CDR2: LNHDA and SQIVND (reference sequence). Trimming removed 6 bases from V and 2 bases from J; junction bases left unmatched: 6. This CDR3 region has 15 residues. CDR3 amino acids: CASRKTGGQNYGYTF. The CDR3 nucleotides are TGTGCCAGTAGGAAGACAGGGGGCCAGAACTATGGCTACACCTTC. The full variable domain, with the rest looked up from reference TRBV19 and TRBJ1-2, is DGGITQSPKYLFRKEGQNVTLSCEQNLNHDAMYWYRQDPGQGLRLIYYSQIVNDFQKGDIAEGYSVSREKKESFPLTVTSAQKNPTAFYLCASRKTGGQNYGYTFGSGTRLTVV.

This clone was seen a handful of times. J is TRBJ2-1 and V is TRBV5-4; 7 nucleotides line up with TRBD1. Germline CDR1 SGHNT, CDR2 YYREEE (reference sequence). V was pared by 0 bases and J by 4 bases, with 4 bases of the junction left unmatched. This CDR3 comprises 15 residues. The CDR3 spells CASSLETGQYNEQFF. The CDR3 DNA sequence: TGTGCCAGCAGCTTGGAGACAGGGCAATACAATGAGCAGTTCTTC.

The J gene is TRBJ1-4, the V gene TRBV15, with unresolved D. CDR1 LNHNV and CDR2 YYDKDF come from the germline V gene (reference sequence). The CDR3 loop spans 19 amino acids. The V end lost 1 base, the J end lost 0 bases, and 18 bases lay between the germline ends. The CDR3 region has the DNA TGTGCCACCAGCAGAGGAGGGTTGGGCGACTTCTCAACTAATGAAAAACTGTTTTTT. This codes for CATSRGGLGDFSTNEKLFF.

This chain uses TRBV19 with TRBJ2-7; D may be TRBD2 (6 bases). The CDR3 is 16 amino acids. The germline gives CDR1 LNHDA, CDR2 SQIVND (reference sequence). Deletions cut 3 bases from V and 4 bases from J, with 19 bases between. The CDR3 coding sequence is TGTGCCAGTAGTATCGGGGGAACGGGACTCCCTTACGAGCAGTACTTC. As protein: CASSIGGTGLPYEQYF. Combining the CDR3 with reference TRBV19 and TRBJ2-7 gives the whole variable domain DGGITQSPKYLFRKEGQNVTLSCEQNLNHDAMYWYRQDPGQGLRLIYYSQIVNDFQKGDIAEGYSVSREKKESFPLTVTSAQKNPTAFYLCASSIGGTGLPYEQYFGPGTRLTVT.

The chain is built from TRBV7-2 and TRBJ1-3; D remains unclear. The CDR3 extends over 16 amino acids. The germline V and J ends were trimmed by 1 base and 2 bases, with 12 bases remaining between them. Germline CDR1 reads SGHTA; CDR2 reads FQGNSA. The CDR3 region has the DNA TGTGCCAGCAGCTTAGTCGGCGGGGAGACTGGAAACACCATATATTTT. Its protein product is CASSLVGGETGNTIYF.

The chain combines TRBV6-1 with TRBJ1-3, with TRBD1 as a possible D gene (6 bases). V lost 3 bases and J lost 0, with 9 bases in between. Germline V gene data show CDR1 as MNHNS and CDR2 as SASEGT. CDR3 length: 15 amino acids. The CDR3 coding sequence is TGTGCCAGCAGTGACAGGGGTCTCTCTGGAAACACCATATATTTT. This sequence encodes CASSDRGLSGNTIYF.

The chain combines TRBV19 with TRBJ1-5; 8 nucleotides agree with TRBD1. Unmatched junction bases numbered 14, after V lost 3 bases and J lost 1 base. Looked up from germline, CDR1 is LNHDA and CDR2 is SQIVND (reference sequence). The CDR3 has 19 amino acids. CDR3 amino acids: CASSMTGQGRGRSNQPQHF. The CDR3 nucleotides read TGTGCCAGTAGTATGACCGGACAGGGCAGAGGCCGAAGCAATCAGCCCCAGCATTTT.

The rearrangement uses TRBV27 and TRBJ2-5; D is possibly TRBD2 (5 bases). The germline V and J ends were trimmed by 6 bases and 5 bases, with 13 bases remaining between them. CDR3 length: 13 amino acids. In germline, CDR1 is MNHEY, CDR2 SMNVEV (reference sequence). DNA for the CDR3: TGTGCCAGCAGACATCTGGGCGGGGAGACCCAGTACTTC. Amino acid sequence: CASRHLGGETQYF.

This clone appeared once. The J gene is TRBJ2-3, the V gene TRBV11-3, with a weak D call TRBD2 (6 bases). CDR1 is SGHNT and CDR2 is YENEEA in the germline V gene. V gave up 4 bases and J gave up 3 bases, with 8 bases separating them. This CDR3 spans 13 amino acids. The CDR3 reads CASSWRGTDTQYF. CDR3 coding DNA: TGTGCCAGCAGCTGGCGGGGTACAGATACGCAGTATTTT.

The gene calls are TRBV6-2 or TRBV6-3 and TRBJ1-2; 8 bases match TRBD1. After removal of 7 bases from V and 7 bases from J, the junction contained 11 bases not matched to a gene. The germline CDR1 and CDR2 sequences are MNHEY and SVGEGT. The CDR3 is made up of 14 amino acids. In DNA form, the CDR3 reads TGTGCCAGCACCCCAGGGTACAGGGGGTCTGGCTACACCTTC. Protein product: CASTPGYRGSGYTF.

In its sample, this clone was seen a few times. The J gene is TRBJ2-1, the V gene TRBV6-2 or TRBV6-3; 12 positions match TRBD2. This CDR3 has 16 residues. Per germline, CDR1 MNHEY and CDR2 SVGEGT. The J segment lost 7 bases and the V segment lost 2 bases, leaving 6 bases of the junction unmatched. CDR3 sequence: CASSYLRLAGANEQFF. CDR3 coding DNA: TGTGCCAGCAGTTACCTTAGACTAGCGGGGGCGAATGAGCAGTTCTTC.

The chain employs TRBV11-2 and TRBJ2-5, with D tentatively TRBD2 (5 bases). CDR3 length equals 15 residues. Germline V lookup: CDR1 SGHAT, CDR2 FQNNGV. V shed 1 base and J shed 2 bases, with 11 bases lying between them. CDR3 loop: CASSLVHGKQETQYF. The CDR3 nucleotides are TGTGCCAGCAGCTTAGTACACGGGAAGCAAGAGACCCAGTACTTC. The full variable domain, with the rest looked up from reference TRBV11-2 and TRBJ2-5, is EAGVAQSPRYKIIEKRQSVAFWCNPISGHATLYWYQQILGQGPKLLIQFQNNGVVDDSQLPKDRFSAERLKGVDSTLKIQPAKLEDSAVYLCASSLVHGKQETQYFGPGTRLLVL.

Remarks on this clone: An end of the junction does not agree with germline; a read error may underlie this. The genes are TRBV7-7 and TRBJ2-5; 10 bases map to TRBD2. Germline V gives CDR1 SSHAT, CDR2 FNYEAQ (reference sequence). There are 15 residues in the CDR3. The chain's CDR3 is CASSPSGGAAETQYF. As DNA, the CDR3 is TGTGCTAGCAGCCCGAGCGGGGGGGCCGCCGAGACCCAGTACTTC.

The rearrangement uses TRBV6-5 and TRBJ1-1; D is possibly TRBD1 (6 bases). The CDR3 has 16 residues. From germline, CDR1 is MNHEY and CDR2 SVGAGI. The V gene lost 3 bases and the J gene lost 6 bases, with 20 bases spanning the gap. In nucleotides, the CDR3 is TGTGCCAGCAGTTATTTCGGTGGGGGCGCCGTGGCTGAAGCTTTCTTT. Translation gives CASSYFGGGAVAEAFF.

The CDR3 is CASSTGQHGGYTF. The CDR3 nucleotides read TGTGCCAGTAGTACGGGACAACACGGGGGCTACACCTTC. This chain links TRBV19 with TRBJ1-2; weak D call: TRBD1 (6 bases). V dropped 4 bases and J dropped 8 bases, with 14 bases sitting between them. Germline V gives CDR1 LNHDA, CDR2 SQIVND (reference sequence). This CDR3 contains 13 residues.

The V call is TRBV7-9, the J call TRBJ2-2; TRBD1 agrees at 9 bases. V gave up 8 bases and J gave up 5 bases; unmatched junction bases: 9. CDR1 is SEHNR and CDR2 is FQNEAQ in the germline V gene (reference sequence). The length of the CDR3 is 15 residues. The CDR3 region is CASVAQGARTGELFF. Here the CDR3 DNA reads TGTGCCAGCGTCGCACAGGGGGCGCGGACCGGGGAGCTGTTTTTT.

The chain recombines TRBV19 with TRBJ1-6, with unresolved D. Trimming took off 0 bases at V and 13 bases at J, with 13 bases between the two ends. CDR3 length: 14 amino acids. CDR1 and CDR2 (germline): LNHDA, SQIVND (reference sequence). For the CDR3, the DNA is TGTGCCAGTAGTATAGATGCGGGGTACAAGCCCCTCCACTTT. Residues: CASSIDAGYKPLHF.

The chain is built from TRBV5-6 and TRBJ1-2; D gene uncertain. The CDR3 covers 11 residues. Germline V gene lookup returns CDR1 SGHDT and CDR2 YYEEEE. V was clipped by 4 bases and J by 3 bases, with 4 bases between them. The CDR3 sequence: CASSRDYGYTF. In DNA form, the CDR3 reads TGTGCCAGCAGCCGGGACTATGGCTACACCTTC.

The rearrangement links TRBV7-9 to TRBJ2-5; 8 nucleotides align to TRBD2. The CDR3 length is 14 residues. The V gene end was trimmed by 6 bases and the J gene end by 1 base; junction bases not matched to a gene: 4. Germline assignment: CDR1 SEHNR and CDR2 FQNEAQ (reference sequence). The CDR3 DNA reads TGTGCCAGCAGACATAGCGGGATCCAAGAGACCCAGTACTTC. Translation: CASRHSGIQETQYF. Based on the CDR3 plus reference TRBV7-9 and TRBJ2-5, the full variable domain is DTGVSQNPRHKITKRGQNVTFRCDPISEHNRLYWYRQTLGQGPEFLTYFQNEAQLEKSRLLSDRFSAERPKGSFSTLEIQRTEQGDSAMYLCASRHSGIQETQYFGPGTRLLVL.